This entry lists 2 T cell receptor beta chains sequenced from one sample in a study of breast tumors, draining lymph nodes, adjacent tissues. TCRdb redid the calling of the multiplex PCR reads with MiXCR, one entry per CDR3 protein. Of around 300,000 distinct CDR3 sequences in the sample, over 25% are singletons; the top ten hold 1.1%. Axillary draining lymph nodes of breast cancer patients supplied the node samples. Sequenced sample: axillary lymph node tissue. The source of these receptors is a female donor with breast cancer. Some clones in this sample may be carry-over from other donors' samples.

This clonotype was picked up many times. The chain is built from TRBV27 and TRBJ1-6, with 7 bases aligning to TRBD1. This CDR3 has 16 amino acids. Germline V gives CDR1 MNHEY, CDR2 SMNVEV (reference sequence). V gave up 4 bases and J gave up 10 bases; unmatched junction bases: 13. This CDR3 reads CASSSRQGRRISPLHF. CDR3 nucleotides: TGTGCCAGCAGTTCGAGACAGGGCAGGCGCATATCACCCCTCCACTTT.

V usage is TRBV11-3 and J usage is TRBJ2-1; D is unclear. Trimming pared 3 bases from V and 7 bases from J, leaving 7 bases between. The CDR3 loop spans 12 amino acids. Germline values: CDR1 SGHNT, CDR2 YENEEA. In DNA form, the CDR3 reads TGTGCCAGCAGCTTTTACCCGAATGAGCAGTTCTTC. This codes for CASSFYPNEQFF.